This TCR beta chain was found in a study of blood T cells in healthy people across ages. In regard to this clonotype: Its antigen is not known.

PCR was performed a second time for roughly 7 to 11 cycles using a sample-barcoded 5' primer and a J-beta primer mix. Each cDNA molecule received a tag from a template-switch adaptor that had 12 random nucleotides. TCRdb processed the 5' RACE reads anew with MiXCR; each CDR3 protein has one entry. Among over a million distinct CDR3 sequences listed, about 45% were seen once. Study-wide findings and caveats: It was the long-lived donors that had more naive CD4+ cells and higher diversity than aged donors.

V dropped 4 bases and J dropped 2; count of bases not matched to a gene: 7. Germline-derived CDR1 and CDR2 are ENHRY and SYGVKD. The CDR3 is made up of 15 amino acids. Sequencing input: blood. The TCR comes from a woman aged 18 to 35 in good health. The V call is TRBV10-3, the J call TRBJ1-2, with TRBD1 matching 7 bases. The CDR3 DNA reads TGTGCCATCAGTGTACCGGGACAGCGAAACTATGGCTACACCTTC. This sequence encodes CAISVPGQRNYGYTF.